Only a few counts were recorded for the clone carrying this T cell receptor (beta chain). The sample is drawn from a study of blood T cell repertoires in COVID-19. Study as a whole: The United States, Italy and Spain supplied acute and convalescent COVID-19 samples. PBMCs, B-cell-depleted T cells, or T cells were the source of the cDNA or gDNA that made up the material.

Trimming took off 8 bases at V and 4 bases at J, with 21 bases between the two ends. CDR1 is SGHVS and CDR2 is FNYEAQ in the germline V gene. The CDR3 spans 15 residues. In the original processing: Reference gene primer amplification yielded estimated nucleated cell counts. The table came from immunoSEQ multiplex PCR; TCRdb's copy has only in-frame clones and leaves some out. For V, J and clone size, that table is used; D and trimming come from the DNA. The repertoire holds just under 75,000 clones, with approximately 83% as singletons. The receptor comes from an elderly man with active or convalescent COVID-19. Sequencing input: peripheral blood. The chain couples TRBV7-6 to TRBJ2-7; possible D gene TRBD1, 7 bases. The CDR3 sequence is CASASGDSGGYEQYF. The CDR3 region has the DNA TGTGCCAGCGCCTCGGGGGATTCAGGGGGATACGAGCAGTACTTC.